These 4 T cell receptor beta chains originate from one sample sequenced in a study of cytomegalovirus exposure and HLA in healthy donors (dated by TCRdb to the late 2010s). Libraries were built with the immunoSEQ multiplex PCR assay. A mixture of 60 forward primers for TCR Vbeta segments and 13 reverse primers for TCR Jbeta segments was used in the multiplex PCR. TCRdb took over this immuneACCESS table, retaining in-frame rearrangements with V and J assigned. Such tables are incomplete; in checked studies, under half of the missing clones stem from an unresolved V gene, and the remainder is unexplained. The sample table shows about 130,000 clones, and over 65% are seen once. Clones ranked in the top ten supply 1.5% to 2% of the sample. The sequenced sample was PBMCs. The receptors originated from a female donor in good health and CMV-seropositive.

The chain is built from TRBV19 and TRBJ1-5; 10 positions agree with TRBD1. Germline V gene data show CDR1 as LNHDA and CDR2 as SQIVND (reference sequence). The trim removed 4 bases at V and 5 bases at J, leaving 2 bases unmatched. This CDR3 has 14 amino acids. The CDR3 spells CASSTTGGDQPQHF. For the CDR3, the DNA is TGTGCCAGTAGTACGACAGGGGGCGATCAGCCCCAGCATTTT.

The CDR3 DNA reads TGTGCCAGCAGCGCGAAAGGGAGCGCTAGCGGGGTTCAAGAGACCCAGTACTTC. This codes for CASSAKGSASGVQETQYF. The rearrangement uses TRBV21-1 and TRBJ2-5; no DNA check was done on the table's D call, TRBD2. TRBV21-1 is deemed a pseudogene. CDR3 length: 18 residues.

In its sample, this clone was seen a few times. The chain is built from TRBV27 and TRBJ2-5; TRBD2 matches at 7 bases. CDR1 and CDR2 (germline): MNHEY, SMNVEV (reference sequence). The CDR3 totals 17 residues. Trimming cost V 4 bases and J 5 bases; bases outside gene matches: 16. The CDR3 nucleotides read TGTGCCAGCAGTTCAGGTGCGGGGGAAAGTAGTAGGGAGACCCAGTACTTC. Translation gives CASSSGAGESSRETQYF.

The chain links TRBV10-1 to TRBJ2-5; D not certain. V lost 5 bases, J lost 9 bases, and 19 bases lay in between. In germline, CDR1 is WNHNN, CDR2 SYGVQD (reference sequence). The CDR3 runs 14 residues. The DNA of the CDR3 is TGCGCCAGCAGTCTTAGTCCTAATAAAACGGCCCAGTACTTC. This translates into CASSLSPNKTAQYF.